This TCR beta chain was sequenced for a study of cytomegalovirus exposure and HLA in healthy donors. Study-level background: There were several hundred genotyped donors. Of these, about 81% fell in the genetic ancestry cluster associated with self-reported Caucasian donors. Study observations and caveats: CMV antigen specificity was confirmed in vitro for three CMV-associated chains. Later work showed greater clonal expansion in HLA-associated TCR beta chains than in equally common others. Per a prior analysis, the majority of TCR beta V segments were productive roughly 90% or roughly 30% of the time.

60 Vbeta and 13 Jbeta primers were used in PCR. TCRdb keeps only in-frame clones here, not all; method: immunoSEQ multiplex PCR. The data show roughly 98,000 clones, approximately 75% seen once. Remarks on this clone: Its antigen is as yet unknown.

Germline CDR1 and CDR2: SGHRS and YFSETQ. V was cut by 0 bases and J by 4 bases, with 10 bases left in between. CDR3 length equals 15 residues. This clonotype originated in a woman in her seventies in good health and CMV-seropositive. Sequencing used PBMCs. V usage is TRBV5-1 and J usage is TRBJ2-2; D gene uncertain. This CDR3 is CASSLVGEATGELFF. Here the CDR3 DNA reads TGCGCCAGCAGCTTGGTTGGAGAGGCCACCGGGGAGCTGTTTTTT.